This is a list of T cell receptor beta chains from one sample in a study of blood T cell repertoires in COVID-19. Profiled with immunoSEQ multiplex PCR; TCRdb holds only in-frame clones, not every one. Found here are 55,000 to 65,000 clones, around three quarters of them singletons; the top ten hold 3.2%. What was sequenced was peripheral blood. The receptors derive from a man aged 55 to 70 with acute or convalescent COVID-19. Each CDR3 is given with its conserved first and last residue. Fields, in order: clone size, D gene, J gene, V gene, CDR3 protein, CDR3 DNA. D genes are given only for firm matches. The size of a clone is reported for some rows only, either as once, few or many, or as a class for expanded clones.

>NA|TRBD1|TRBJ1-1|TRBV5-1
CASSQGTGGWTEAFF
TGCGCCAGCAGCCAAGGGACAGGGGGTTGGACTGAAGCTTTCTTT
>once|NA|TRBJ2-2|TRBV24-1
CATSETGTSTGELFF
TGTGCCACCAGTGAGACCGGGACAAGTACCGGGGAGCTGTTTTTT
>NA|NA|TRBJ1-5|TRBV19
CASNPLDSNQPQHF
TGTGCCAGTAACCCACTGGACAGTAATCAGCCCCAGCATTTT
>few|TRBD2|TRBJ2-1|TRBV7-9
CASSFSGGASLYNEQFF
TGTGCCAGCAGCTTTAGCGGGGGGGCAAGTCTCTACAATGAGCAGTTCTTC
>NA|NA|TRBJ1-2|TRBV2
CASSVQVYGYTF
TGTGCCAGCAGTGTGCAGGTTTATGGCTACACCTTC
>NA|TRBD1|TRBJ2-1|TRBV9
CASSVARQGQYNEQFF
TGTGCCAGCAGCGTAGCTAGACAGGGGCAGTACAATGAGCAGTTCTTC
>NA|NA|TRBJ2-2|TRBV7-9
CASSPPRQARGGELFF
TGTGCCAGCAGCCCTCCCCGGCAGGCCCGGGGCGGGGAGCTGTTTTTT
>NA|NA|TRBJ2-7|TRBV27
CASSLNGDEQYF
TGTGCCAGCAGTTTAAATGGAGACGAGCAGTACTTC
>NA|NA|TRBJ1-2|TRBV5-4
CASSLARDTDPYGYTF
TGTGCCAGCAGTCTGGCCCGGGACACGGACCCCTATGGCTACACCTTC
>NA|TRBD2|TRBJ2-5|TRBV24-1
CATSDLDSGGVKTQYF
TGTGCCACCAGTGATTTGGACTCGGGGGGAGTCAAGACCCAGTACTTC
>NA|NA|TRBJ2-5|TRBV6-6
CASSPFRGPPQETQYF
TGTGCCAGCAGCCCTTTCAGGGGTCCTCCCCAGGAGACCCAGTACTTC
>NA|TRBD1|TRBJ1-1|TRBV29-1
CSAKGQGANTEAFF
TGCAGCGCGAAGGGACAGGGGGCGAACACTGAAGCTTTCTTT
>NA|NA|TRBJ1-3|TRBV7-9
CASSPKTGFGNTIYF
TGTGCCAGCAGCCCAAAAACAGGGTTCGGAAACACCATATATTTT
>NA|NA|TRBJ1-2|TRBV10-3
CAISESDAGQNYGYTF
TGTGCCATCAGTGAGTCGGACGCAGGGCAGAACTATGGCTACACCTTC
>NA|TRBD1|TRBJ1-5|TRBV10-3
CAISVETGSNQPQHF
TGTGCCATCAGTGTCGAGACAGGGTCCAATCAGCCCCAGCATTTT
>NA|NA|TRBJ2-1|TRBV27
CASSSRGDPGRGQFF
TGTGCCAGCAGTTCGCGCGGGGACCCCGGAAGGGGGCAGTTCTTC
>NA|TRBD1|TRBJ2-5|TRBV2
CATRPGQGATETQYF
TGTGCCACCCGACCGGGACAGGGGGCTACGGAGACCCAGTACTTC
>NA|TRBD1|TRBJ1-3|TRBV11-2
CASSLSGVDRGEGTIYF
TGTGCCAGCAGCTTATCGGGCGTTGACAGGGGGGAAGGCACCATATATTTT
>NA|TRBD2|TRBJ2-1|TRBV5-1
CASSLDSTSGGANEQFF
TGCGCCAGCAGCTTGGATTCGACTAGCGGGGGAGCAAATGAGCAGTTCTTC
>few|NA|TRBJ1-6|TRBV6-4
CASSREEANSPLHF
TGTGCCAGCAGCAGAGAGGAGGCGAATTCACCCCTCCACTTT
>NA|TRBD1|TRBJ1-4|TRBV6-1
CASSEDRGGREKLFF
TGTGCCAGCAGTGAAGACAGGGGTGGGAGAGAAAAACTGTTTTTT
>NA|TRBD1|TRBJ1-5|TRBV19
CASSARDRGGNQPQHF
TGTGCCAGTAGTGCCCGGGACAGGGGGGGAAATCAGCCCCAGCATTTT
>NA|NA|TRBJ2-2|TRBV20-1
CSAGDRNANTGELFF
TGCAGTGCTGGTGACAGAAACGCGAACACCGGGGAGCTGTTTTTT
>NA|TRBD1|TRBJ1-2|TRBV28
CASAGLGTVDQRYTF
TGTGCCAGCGCAGGCCTCGGGACAGTCGATCAGCGCTACACCTTC
>NA|NA|TRBJ1-2|TRBV24-1
CATSDNTGNGYTF
TGTGCCACCAGTGACAACACAGGGAATGGCTACACCTTC
>NA|NA|TRBJ1-5|TRBV19
CASSIEQGEQPQHF
TGTGCCAGTAGTATAGAGCAAGGAGAGCAGCCCCAGCATTTT
>NA|NA|TRBJ2-1|TRBV11-2
CASRIERSSYNEQFF
TGTGCCAGCCGTATTGAGCGAAGCTCCTACAATGAGCAGTTCTTC
>NA|NA|TRBJ1-2|TRBV5-1
CASSLEGPERGGYTF
TGCGCCAGCAGCTTGGAGGGCCCAGAACGGGGTGGCTACACCTTC
>once|TRBD1|TRBJ1-2|TRBV5-4
CASITQGPPTGGYTF
TGTGCCAGCATCACACAGGGGCCGCCCACGGGTGGCTACACCTTC
>NA|TRBD2|TRBJ2-3|TRBV5-1
CASSLVSGVSTDTQYF
TGCGCCAGCAGCTTGGTTAGCGGGGTAAGCACAGATACGCAGTATTTT
>NA|TRBD2|TRBJ2-3|TRBV6-4
CASSADSGGADTQYF
TGTGCCAGCAGTGCCGATAGCGGGGGGGCAGATACGCAGTATTTT
>NA|TRBD1|TRBJ1-4|TRBV18
CASSPGTGDTWEKLFF
TGTGCCAGCTCACCCGGGACAGGGGACACTTGGGAAAAACTGTTTTTT
>once|NA|TRBJ1-1|TRBV11-3
CASSVSGPTGTEAFF
TGTGCCAGCAGCGTGTCGGGTCCCACGGGGACTGAAGCTTTCTTT